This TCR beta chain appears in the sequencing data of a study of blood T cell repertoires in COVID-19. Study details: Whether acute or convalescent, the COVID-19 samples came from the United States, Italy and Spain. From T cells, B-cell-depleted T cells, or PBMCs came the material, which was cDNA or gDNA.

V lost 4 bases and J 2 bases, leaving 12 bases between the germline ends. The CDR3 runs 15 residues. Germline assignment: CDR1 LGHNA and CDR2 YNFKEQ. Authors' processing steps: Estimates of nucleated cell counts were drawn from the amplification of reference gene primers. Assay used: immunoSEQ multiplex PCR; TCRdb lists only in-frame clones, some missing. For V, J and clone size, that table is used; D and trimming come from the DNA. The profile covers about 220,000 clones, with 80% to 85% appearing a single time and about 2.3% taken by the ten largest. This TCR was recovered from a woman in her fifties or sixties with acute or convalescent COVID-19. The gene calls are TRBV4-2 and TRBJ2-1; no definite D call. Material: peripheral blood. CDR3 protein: CASSRASGPYNEQFF. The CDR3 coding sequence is TGTGCCAGCAGCCGAGCCTCTGGGCCCTACAATGAGCAGTTCTTC.